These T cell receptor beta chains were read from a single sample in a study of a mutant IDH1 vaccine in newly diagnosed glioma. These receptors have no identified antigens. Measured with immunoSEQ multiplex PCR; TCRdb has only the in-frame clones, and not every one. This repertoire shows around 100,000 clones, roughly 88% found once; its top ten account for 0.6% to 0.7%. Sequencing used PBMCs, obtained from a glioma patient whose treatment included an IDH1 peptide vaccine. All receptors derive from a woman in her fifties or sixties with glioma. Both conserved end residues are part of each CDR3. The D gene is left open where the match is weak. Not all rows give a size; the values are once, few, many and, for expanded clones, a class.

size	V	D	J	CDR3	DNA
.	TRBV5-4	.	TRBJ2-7	CASSLDPEEVAYEQYF	TGTGCCAGCAGCTTGGATCCAGAGGAAGTAGCCTACGAGCAGTACTTC
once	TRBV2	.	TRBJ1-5	CASSPVGRSTQPQHF	TGTGCCAGCAGTCCGGTGGGAAGGTCTACTCAGCCCCAGCATTTT
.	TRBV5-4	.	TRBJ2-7	CASSFRRSWDEQYF	TGTGCCAGCAGCTTCCGACGGTCGTGGGACGAGCAGTACTTC
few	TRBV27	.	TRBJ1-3	CASSSPAHPSSGNTIYF	TGTGCCAGCAGTTCCCCGGCCCACCCGAGCTCTGGAAACACCATATATTTT
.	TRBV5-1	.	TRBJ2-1	CASSMGGPGTSSYNEQFF	TGCGCCAGCAGCATGGGGGGGCCAGGGACAAGCTCCTACAATGAGCAGTTCTTC
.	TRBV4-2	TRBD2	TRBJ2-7	CASSQDRGGGSYEQYF	TGTGCCAGCAGCCAAGATCGCGGCGGGGGCTCCTACGAGCAGTACTTC
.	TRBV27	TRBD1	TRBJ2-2	CASRISPRDRGRSGELFF	TGTGCCAGCCGTATCTCCCCCCGGGACAGGGGTCGATCCGGGGAGCTGTTTTTT
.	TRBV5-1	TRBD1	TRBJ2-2	CASSPDRGRKNTGELFF	TGCGCCAGCAGCCCGGACAGGGGGCGCAAAAACACCGGGGAGCTGTTTTTT
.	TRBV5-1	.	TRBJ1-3	CASKQEAGNTIYF	TGCGCCAGCAAGCAGGAAGCTGGAAACACCATATATTTT
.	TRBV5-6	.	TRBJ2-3	CASSPPGRSTDTQYF	TGTGCCAGCAGCCCCCCCGGCAGAAGCACAGATACGCAGTATTTT
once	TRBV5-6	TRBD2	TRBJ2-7	CASSFSGTDYEQYF	TGTGCCAGCAGTTTTAGCGGGACCGACTACGAGCAGTACTTC
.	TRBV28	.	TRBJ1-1	CASSSYNTEAFF	TGTGCCAGCAGTTCCTACAACACTGAAGCTTTCTTT
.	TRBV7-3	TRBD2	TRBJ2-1	CASSLRPASGSSYNEQFF	TGTGCCAGCAGCTTAAGGCCGGCTAGCGGCAGCTCCTACAATGAGCAGTTCTTC
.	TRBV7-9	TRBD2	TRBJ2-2	CASSLLAGGFTGELFF	TGTGCCAGCAGCTTACTAGCGGGAGGTTTTACCGGGGAGCTGTTTTTT
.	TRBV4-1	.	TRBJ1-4	CAGSAVNMVVYEKLFF	TGCGCCGGCAGCGCCGTCAATATGGTAGTATATGAAAAACTGTTTTTT
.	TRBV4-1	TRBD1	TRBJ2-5	CASTPEQGARETQYF	TGCGCCAGCACCCCAGAACAGGGGGCTAGAGAGACCCAGTACTTC
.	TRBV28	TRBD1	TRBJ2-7	CASRLTGGESNEQYF	TGTGCCAGCAGACTGACAGGGGGAGAATCCAACGAGCAGTACTTC
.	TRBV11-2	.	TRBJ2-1	CASRQGTYNEQFF	TGTGCCAGCAGACAGGGCACCTACAATGAGCAGTTCTTC
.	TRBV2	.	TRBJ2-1	CACWQDSYNEQFF	TGTGCCTGCTGGCAGGATTCCTACAATGAGCAGTTCTTC
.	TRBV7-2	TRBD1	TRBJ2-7	CASSPVGTGGYEQYF	TGTGCCAGCAGCCCAGTGGGGACAGGGGGCTACGAGCAGTACTTC
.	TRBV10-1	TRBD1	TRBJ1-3	CASSPGQGDGNTIYF	TGCGCCAGCAGTCCGGGACAGGGGGATGGAAACACCATATATTTT
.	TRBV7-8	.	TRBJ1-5	CASSLAETGFQPQHF	TGTGCCAGCAGCTTAGCGGAAACAGGGTTTCAGCCCCAGCATTTT
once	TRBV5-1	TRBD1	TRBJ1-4	CASSPAAGGYEKLFF	TGCGCCAGCAGCCCCGCGGCAGGGGGGTATGAAAAACTGTTTTTT
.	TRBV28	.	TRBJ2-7	CASSLGGGLPYEQYF	TGTGCCAGCAGTTTAGGGGGGGGCCTCCCGTACGAGCAGTACTTC
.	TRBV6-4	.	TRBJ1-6	CASRAGASYNSPLHF	TGTGCCAGCAGGGCAGGGGCCTCCTATAATTCACCCCTCCACTTT
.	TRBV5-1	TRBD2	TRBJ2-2	CASIPGPRTSGTGELFF	TGCGCCAGCATCCCGGGTCCGCGGACTAGCGGGACCGGGGAGCTGTTTTTT